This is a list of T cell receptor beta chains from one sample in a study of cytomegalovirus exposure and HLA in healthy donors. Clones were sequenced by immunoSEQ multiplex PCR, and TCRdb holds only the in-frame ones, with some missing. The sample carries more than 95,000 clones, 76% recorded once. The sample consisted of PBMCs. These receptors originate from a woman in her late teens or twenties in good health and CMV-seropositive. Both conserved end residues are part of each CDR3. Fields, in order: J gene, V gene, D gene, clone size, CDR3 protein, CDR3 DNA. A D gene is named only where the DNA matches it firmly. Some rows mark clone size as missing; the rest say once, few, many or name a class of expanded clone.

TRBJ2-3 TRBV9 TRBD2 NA CASSVGGGRTDTQYF TGTGCCAGCAGCGTAGGAGGCGGGAGAACAGATACGCAGTATTTT
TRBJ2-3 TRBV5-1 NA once CASSQGSTDTQYF TGCGCCAGCAGTCAGGGCAGCACAGATACGCAGTATTTT
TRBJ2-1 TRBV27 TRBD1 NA CASRSGQGAVNEQFF TGTGCCAGCAGGTCAGGACAGGGGGCGGTCAATGAGCAGTTCTTC
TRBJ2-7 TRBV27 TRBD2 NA CASSLGAGGRYEQYF TGTGCCAGCAGTTTAGGGGCGGGAGGGAGGTACGAGCAGTACTTC
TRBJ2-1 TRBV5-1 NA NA CASSLEGPDNEQFF TGCGCCAGCAGCTTGGAGGGGCCCGACAATGAGCAGTTCTTC
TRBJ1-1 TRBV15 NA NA CATSRDLWNTEAFF TGTGCCACCAGCAGAGATCTATGGAACACTGAAGCTTTCTTT
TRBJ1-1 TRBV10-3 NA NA CAISDDPGVGEAFF TGTGCCATCAGTGATGATCCGGGAGTTGGTGAAGCTTTCTTT
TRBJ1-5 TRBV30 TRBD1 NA CAYTPPGQEDQPQHF TGTGCCTACACACCCCCTGGACAGGAAGATCAGCCCCAGCATTTT
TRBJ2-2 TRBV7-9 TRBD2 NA CASSLVTLAGGPGELFF TGTGCCAGCAGCTTAGTAACGCTAGCGGGAGGCCCCGGGGAGCTGTTTTTT
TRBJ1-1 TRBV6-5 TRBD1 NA CASSYGTGNTEAFF TGTGCCAGCAGTTACGGGACAGGGAACACTGAAGCTTTCTTT
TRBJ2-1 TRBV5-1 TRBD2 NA CASSQLAGGPGEQFF TGCGCCAGCAGCCAACTAGCGGGAGGGCCAGGTGAGCAGTTCTTC
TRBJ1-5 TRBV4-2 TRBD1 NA CASSQDTGGFQPQHF TGTGCCAGCAGCCAAGATACAGGGGGCTTTCAGCCCCAGCATTTT
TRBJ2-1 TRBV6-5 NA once CASSRYNEQFF TGTGCCAGCAGCAGGTACAATGAGCAGTTCTTC
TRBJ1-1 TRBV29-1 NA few CSAGEAFF TGCAGCGCAGGTGAAGCTTTCTTT
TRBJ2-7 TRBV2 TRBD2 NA CASRGLAANYEQYF TGTGCCAGCAGAGGACTAGCGGCCAACTACGAGCAGTACTTC
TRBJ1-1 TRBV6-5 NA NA CASSLRAGNTEAFF TGTGCCAGCAGTTTGAGGGCGGGGAACACTGAAGCTTTCTTT
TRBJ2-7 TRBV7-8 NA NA CASSRSRSSYEQYF TGTGCCAGCAGCCGATCAAGGAGCTCCTACGAGCAGTACTTC
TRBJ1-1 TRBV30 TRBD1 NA CARGTGSNTEAFF TGTGCCCGCGGGACAGGGTCGAACACTGAAGCTTTCTTT
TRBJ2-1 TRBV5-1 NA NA CASSLAGRLYNEQFF TGCGCCAGCAGCTTGGCGGGGAGGCTATACAATGAGCAGTTCTTC
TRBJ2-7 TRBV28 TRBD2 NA CASSLTSGLYEQYF TGTGCCAGCAGTCTCACTAGCGGGCTCTACGAGCAGTACTTC
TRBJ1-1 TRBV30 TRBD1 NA CAWNQDRDTEAFF TGTGCCTGGAATCAAGACAGGGACACTGAAGCTTTCTTT
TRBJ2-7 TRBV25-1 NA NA CASSESGRGYEQYF TGTGCCAGCAGTGAAAGTGGGAGGGGGTACGAGCAGTACTTC
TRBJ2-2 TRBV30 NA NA CAWSGTGWAGELFF TGTGCCTGGAGTGGAACAGGGTGGGCCGGGGAGCTGTTTTTT
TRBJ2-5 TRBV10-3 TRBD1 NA CAISRTMTGEETQYF TGTGCCATCAGCAGGACGATGACAGGGGAAGAGACCCAGTACTTC
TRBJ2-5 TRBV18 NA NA CASSSGQETQYF TGTGCCAGCTCCTCCGGGCAAGAGACCCAGTACTTC
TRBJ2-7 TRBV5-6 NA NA CASSLGTGYEQYF TGTGCCAGCAGCTTAGGGACTGGCTACGAGCAGTACTTC
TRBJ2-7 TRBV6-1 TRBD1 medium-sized CASSGTGGSYEQYF TGTGCCAGCAGTGGGACAGGGGGCTCCTACGAGCAGTACTTC
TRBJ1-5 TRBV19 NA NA CATTRGSGDKQPQHF TGTGCCACCACACGGGGGTCTGGGGATAAACAGCCCCAGCATTTT
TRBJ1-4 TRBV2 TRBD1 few CASSRTGNREKLFF TGTGCCAGCAGCAGGACAGGGAATCGGGAAAAACTGTTTTTT
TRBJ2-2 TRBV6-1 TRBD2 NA CASSETSGSLAGELFF TGTGCCAGCAGTGAGACTAGCGGGAGTCTCGCCGGGGAGCTGTTTTTT
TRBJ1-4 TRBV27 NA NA CASSLSGGRNEKLFF TGTGCCAGCAGTTTATCAGGGGGTCGGAATGAAAAACTGTTTTTT
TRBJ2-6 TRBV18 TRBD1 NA CASSPQPGGASGANVLTF TGTGCCAGCTCCCCCCAGCCAGGGGGCGCGTCTGGGGCCAACGTCCTGACTTTC
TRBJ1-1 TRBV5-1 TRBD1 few CASSLVSGTGWNGAFF TGCGCCAGCAGCTTGGTATCGGGGACAGGGTGGAATGGGGCTTTCTTT
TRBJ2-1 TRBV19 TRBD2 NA CASSALAGGYNEQFF TGTGCCAGTAGTGCCCTAGCGGGAGGCTACAATGAGCAGTTCTTC
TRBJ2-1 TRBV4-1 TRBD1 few CASSQGQGFGSNEQFF TGCGCCAGCAGCCAAGGACAGGGGTTCGGCTCCAATGAGCAGTTCTTC
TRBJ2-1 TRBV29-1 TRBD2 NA CSVELGTSGSLSYNEQFF TGCAGCGTTGAGCTCGGGACTAGCGGGAGCCTCTCCTACAATGAGCAGTTCTTC
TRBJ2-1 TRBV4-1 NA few CASSQEERSSYNEQFF TGCGCCAGCAGCCAAGAGGAGAGGAGCTCCTACAATGAGCAGTTCTTC
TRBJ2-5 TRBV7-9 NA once CASSLAGGASETQYF TGTGCCAGCAGCTTAGCTGGAGGAGCATCAGAGACCCAGTACTTC
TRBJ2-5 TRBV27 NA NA CASSFSGVVQETQYF TGTGCCAGCAGTTTTTCAGGGGTGGTCCAAGAGACCCAGTACTTC
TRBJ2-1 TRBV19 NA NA CASSMMSSAEQFF TGTGCCAGTAGTATGATGTCGAGCGCCGAGCAGTTCTTC
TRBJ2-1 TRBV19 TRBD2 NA CASRPRQGTSGSTNEQFF TGTGCCAGTAGGCCAAGACAGGGGACTAGCGGGAGCACCAATGAGCAGTTCTTC
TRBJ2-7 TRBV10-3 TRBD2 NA CAAQREADSYEQYF TGTGCCGCCCAGCGGGAGGCGGACTCCTACGAGCAGTACTTC
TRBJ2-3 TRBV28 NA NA CASSRPARASTDTQYF TGTGCCAGCAGCCGACCGGCGAGAGCGAGCACAGATACGCAGTATTTT
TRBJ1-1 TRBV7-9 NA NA CASSWGGNTEAFF TGTGCCAGCAGCTGGGGGGGGAACACTGAAGCTTTCTTT
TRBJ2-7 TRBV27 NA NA CASSLKGLSQGSYEQYF TGTGCCAGCAGTTTAAAGGGTCTATCGCAGGGATCCTACGAGCAGTACTTC
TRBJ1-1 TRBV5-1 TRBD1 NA CASSPGTGYLNTEAFF TGCGCCAGCAGCCCCGGGACAGGGTACCTTAACACTGAAGCTTTCTTT
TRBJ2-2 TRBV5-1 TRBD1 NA CASSPGQWTGELFF TGCGCCAGCAGCCCGGGACAGTGGACCGGGGAGCTGTTTTTT
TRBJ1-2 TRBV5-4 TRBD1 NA CASSPPGQPVFYGYTF TGTGCCAGCAGCCCTCCGGGACAGCCCGTCTTCTATGGCTACACCTTC
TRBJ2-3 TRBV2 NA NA CATADGLATDTQYF TGTGCCACAGCGGACGGGTTAGCTACAGATACGCAGTATTTT
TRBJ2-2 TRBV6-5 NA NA CASSYSGPGELFF TGTGCCAGCAGTTATAGTGGGCCCGGGGAGCTGTTTTTT
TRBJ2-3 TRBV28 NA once CASSFSTQEADTQYF TGTGCCAGCAGTTTCTCTACCCAAGAGGCTGATACGCAGTATTTT
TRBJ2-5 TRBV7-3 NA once CASSQGNQETQYF TGTGCCAGCAGCCAGGGAAACCAAGAGACCCAGTACTTC
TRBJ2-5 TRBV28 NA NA CASSLTDGAGETQYF TGTGCCAGCAGTTTGACGGATGGGGCTGGAGAGACCCAGTACTTC
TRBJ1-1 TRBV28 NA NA CASSLGWRNTEAFF TGTGCCAGCAGTTTAGGATGGAGGAACACTGAAGCTTTCTTT
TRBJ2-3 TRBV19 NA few CASSTGVATDTQYF TGTGCCAGTAGTACAGGGGTGGCCACAGATACGCAGTATTTT